Listed below are T cell receptor beta chains from one sample, sequenced in a study of blood T cell repertoires in COVID-19. The repertoire was sequenced with immunoSEQ multiplex PCR; TCRdb's copy has only in-frame clones and lacks some. This sample yields about 74,000 clones, of which around 75% are seen a single time; around a fifth belongs to the top ten. Sequenced sample: peripheral blood. The receptor source for this set is a man between 65 and 85 years old with acute or convalescent COVID-19. The CDR3 runs from the conserved cysteine through the conserved F or W. The D gene is left open where the match is weak. Clone size is given for some rows only: seen once, a few or many times, or a class if the clone is expanded.

d_gene	v_gene	j_gene	abundance	CDR3aa	CDR3nt
NA	TRBV18	TRBJ1-2	NA	CASSLNSGTQNYGYTF	TGTGCCAGCTCACTGAATTCCGGGACACAAAACTATGGCTACACCTTC
NA	TRBV6-1	TRBJ2-2	NA	CASSEGLAVGELFF	TGTGCCAGCAGTGAAGGGCTAGCAGTCGGGGAGCTGTTTTTT
NA	TRBV28	TRBJ1-2	NA	CASRPSQGQGDYGYTF	TGTGCCAGCAGACCGTCGCAGGGACAAGGTGACTATGGCTACACCTTC
TRBD1	TRBV3-1/TRBV3-2	TRBJ2-7	NA	CASSSGQGEVYEQYF	TGTGCCAGCAGCTCCGGACAGGGGGAAGTATACGAGCAGTACTTC
NA	TRBV5-1	TRBJ2-7	NA	CASSLLTSDEQYF	TGCGCCAGCAGCTTACTGACTAGTGACGAGCAGTACTTC
NA	TRBV18	TRBJ1-1	NA	CASGPNTEAFF	TGTGCCAGTGGGCCGAACACTGAAGCTTTCTTT
TRBD1	TRBV28	TRBJ1-2	once	CASSLDRNYGYTF	TGTGCCAGCAGTTTGGACAGGAACTATGGCTACACCTTC
TRBD1	TRBV6-2/TRBV6-3	TRBJ1-5	NA	CASSTDRGGGNQPQHF	TGTGCCAGCAGTACCGACAGGGGAGGCGGCAATCAGCCCCAGCATTTT
TRBD2	TRBV4-2	TRBJ2-1	few	CASSHTLAGVYNEQFF	TGTGCCAGCAGCCACACACTAGCGGGAGTTTACAATGAGCAGTTCTTC
TRBD2	TRBV19	TRBJ2-1	NA	CASSLLAGTYNEQFF	TGTGCCAGTAGTTTACTAGCGGGCACCTACAATGAGCAGTTCTTC
NA	TRBV18	TRBJ2-7	NA	CASSPAEGQGTYEQYF	TGTGCCAGCTCGCCGGCGGAGGGGCAGGGCACCTACGAGCAGTACTTC
TRBD1	TRBV29-1	TRBJ2-4	once	CSVRGQGATKNIQYF	TGCAGCGTTAGGGGGCAGGGGGCAACCAAAAACATTCAGTACTTC
TRBD1	TRBV6-2/TRBV6-3	TRBJ1-4	NA	CASSGQGTHNEKLFF	TGTGCCAGCAGTGGACAGGGAACACATAATGAAAAACTGTTTTTT
NA	TRBV18	TRBJ1-4	NA	CASSPREGIGLEKLFF	TGTGCCAGCTCACCACGAGAGGGTATTGGGTTGGAAAAACTGTTTTTT
NA	TRBV5-6	TRBJ2-5	few	CASSLREGTQYF	TGTGCCAGCAGCTTACGGGAAGGGACCCAGTACTTC
TRBD2	TRBV5-6	TRBJ2-5	NA	CASSLDEGGAETQYF	TGTGCCAGCAGCTTGGATGAGGGAGGGGCGGAGACCCAGTACTTC
NA	TRBV25-1	TRBJ2-1	NA	CASSEYQGTEEFF	TGTGCCAGCAGTGAATATCAGGGGACGGAAGAGTTCTTC